The clone carrying this T cell receptor (beta chain) was observed at least ten times. Its antigen is unidentified. Time point of the sample: pre-sensitization, week 0. Treatment: therapeutic diphenylcyclopropenone sensitization with weekly scalp DPC. Unfractionated whole blood yielded total RNA. Patients had alopecia, were aged 18 to 70, and were not pregnant. TCRdb reprocessed the RACE reads with MiXCR, giving one entry per CDR3 protein. The profile covers 30,000 to 40,000 distinct CDR3 sequences, with 9.5% to 15% appearing a single time and roughly 2% taken by the ten largest. The sample is drawn from a study of human T cells and chemical hapten exposure. As for the study in general: Diphenylcyclopropenone doses were given weekly to the scalps of patients across the roughly 24-week study. The study, taken as a whole, reports: Because all patients had alopecia, their immune responses might differ from healthy ones.

V shed 2 bases, J shed 4 bases, and the junction held 7 bases outside the gene matches. The CDR3 loop spans 15 amino acids. CDR1 ENHRY and CDR2 SYGVKD come from the germline V gene. Sample: whole blood, taken in connection with sensitization to the hapten diphenylcyclopropenone (DPC). This TCR came from a middle-aged woman with alopecia areata. Some clones in this sample may be carry-over from other donors' samples. This chain joins TRBV10-3 and TRBJ1-2, with TRBD1 matching over 7 bases. CDR3 sequence: CAISEEGRGVYGYTF. The DNA for the CDR3 is TGTGCCATCAGTGAGGAGGGCAGGGGGGTCTATGGCTACACCTTC.